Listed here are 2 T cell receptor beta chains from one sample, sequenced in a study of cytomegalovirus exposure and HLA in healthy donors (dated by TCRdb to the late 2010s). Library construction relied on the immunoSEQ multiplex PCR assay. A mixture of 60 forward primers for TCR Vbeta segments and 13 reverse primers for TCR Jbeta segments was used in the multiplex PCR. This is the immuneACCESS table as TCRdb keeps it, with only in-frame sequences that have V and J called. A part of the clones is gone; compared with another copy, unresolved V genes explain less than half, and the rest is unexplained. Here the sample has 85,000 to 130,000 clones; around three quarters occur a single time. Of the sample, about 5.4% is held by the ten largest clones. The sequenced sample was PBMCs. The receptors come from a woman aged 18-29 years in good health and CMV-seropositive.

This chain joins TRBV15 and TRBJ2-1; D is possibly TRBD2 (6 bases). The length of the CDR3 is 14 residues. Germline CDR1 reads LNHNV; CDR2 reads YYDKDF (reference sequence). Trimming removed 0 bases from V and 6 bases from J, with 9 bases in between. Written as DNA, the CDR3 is TGTGCCACCAGCAGAGATGTAGCGGCCAATGAGCAGTTCTTC. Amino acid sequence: CATSRDVAANEQFF.

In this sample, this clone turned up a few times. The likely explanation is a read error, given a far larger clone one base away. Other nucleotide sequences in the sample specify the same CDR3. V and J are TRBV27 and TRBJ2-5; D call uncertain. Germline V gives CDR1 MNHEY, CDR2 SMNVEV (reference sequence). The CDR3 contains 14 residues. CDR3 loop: CASSLSAYQETQYF. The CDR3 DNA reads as TGTGCCAGCAGCTTATCTGCGTACCAAGAGACCCAGTACTTC.